This TCR beta chain came from a study of post-analysis software for immune sequencing data (dated by TCRdb to between 2014 and 2017). In the study overall: The recorded disease courses included relapsing-remitting, secondary progressive and progressive-relapsing multiple sclerosis, and some patients had no subtype annotation. The patient repertoires were set against about eleven previously published healthy control repertoires from donors whose ages ranged from about 6 to 26 years. A subset of samples was prepared in parallel using single-end sample barcoding, then pooled and co-amplified after Illumina adapter ligation. Overall results and qualifications from the work: Direct clustering with F measure showed strong co-clustering of samples prepared in the same batch, prompting a batch-effect correction. The multiple sclerosis patient group was slightly younger than the control group. Patients showed significantly higher frequencies than controls for a handful of TRBV segments, among them TRBV5-6, TRBV5-1 and TRBV20-1. Compared with controls, multiple sclerosis patients had significantly lower normalized Chao1 diversity, a finding suggesting substantial peripheral T-cell clonal expansion.

To prepare the library, PCR was applied. Sequencer: Illumina HiSeq 2500. To reduce PCR and sequencing biases, unique molecular identifiers were built into the TCR beta cDNA libraries. Per 1 to 10 million input T cells, 500,000 or so cDNA molecules were obtained, such that each molecule approximated one T cell. The patient libraries were prepared and sequenced using the same protocol as the earlier healthy control dataset. Within a given batch, samples were prepared together, multiplexed and sequenced on the same HiSeq lane. From the authors' description of their analysis: MIGEC handled the raw barcoded reads, throwing out single-read molecular identifier groups before consensus assembly and CDR3 extraction. Clonotype tables were post-analysed with VDJtools, and diversity was normalized by down-sampling all datasets to the smallest sample size. Repertoire overlap clustering matched CDR3 amino acid but not nucleotide sequences to correct batch-related cross-sample contamination. Using fastp at Q25 and MiXCR, TCRdb reprocessed the public reads and kept productive beta chains. CDR3 protein duplicates are merged, each entry listing the most common genes and DNA. The V and J calls, along with clone size, are taken from TCRdb and not from the paper's own processing. This sample lists some 800,000 distinct CDR3 sequences; about half were detected once. The ten largest clones add up to 4% to 5% of the sample.

TCR beta repertoires were profiled from peripheral blood of some 13 young patients with multiple sclerosis to demonstrate the VDJtools post-analysis software. The patients with multiple sclerosis were children and adolescents between about 6 and 16 years of age. V and J are truncated by 7 bases and 1 base respectively, leaving an intervening sequence of 10 bases. The CDR3 covers 13 residues, taking in both the cysteine and the phenylalanine. CDR3 DNA is the only sequence kept; it has 39 bases, read in frame from the first base. Via the germline V gene (reference sequence), CDR1 is SEHNR and CDR2 FQNEAQ. Concerning this clonotype: Its antigen is currently not known. Per-base quality was not reported, and no clone a single base away is much larger than it.

The chain links TRBV7-9 with TRBJ1-1; too little of a D gene remains to name it. This clonotype was sampled from a girl between 10 and 17 years old with multiple sclerosis. Sequencing was carried out using blood. The nucleotides are TGTGCCAGCACTGAGGATGCGAACACTGAAGCTTTCTTT. This encodes CASTEDANTEAFF.